This T cell receptor beta chain was recovered during a study of blood T cells in healthy people across ages. The sample holds a few counts of this clonotype. V dropped 4 bases and J dropped 4 bases, with 14 bases sitting between them. Germline CDR1 is DFQATT and CDR2 is SNEGSKA (reference sequence). CDR3 length: 15 residues. Through a sample-barcoded 5' primer and a J-beta primer mix, a second PCR was run for about 7 to 12 cycles. Each cDNA molecule was tagged by a template-switch adaptor that had 12 random nucleotides. TCRdb redid the calling of the 5' RACE reads with MiXCR, one entry per CDR3 protein. In the table there are about 1.7 million distinct CDR3 sequences, 28% of which are singletons.

This clonotype originated in a woman in her thirties in good health. The chain joins TRBV20-1 to TRBJ1-6; D gene ambiguous. Sequenced material: blood. The CDR3 nucleotides read TGCAGTGCTACCCCCCCGGGGAATTATAATTCACCCCTCCACTTT. Its protein is CSATPPGNYNSPLHF.